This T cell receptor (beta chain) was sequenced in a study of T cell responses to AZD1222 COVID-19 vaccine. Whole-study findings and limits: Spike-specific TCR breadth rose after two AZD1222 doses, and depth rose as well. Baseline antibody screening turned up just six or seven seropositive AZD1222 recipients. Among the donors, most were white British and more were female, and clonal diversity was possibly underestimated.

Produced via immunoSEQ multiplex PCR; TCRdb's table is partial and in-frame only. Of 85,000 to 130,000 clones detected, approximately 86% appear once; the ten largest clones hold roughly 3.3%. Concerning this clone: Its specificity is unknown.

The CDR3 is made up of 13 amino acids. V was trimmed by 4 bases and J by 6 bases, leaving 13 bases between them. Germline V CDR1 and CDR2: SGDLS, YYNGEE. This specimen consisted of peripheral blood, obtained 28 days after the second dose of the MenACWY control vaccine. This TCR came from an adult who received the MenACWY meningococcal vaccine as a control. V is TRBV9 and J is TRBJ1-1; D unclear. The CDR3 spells CASSPRGDAEAFF. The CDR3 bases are TGTGCCAGCAGCCCACGGGGAGACGCTGAAGCTTTCTTT.